This is a list of T cell receptor beta chains from one sample in a study of OX40 agonist ivuxolimab in advanced cancers. Only in-frame clones appear in the TCRdb table, and some are missing; sequencing was by immunoSEQ multiplex PCR. In the table there are around 21,000 clones, around 85% of which are singletons. The sequenced sample was CD4+ or CD8+ T cells sorted from blood, obtained in a trial of the OX40 agonist ivuxolimab. The receptor source for this set is an adult with an advanced solid tumor such as melanoma, head and neck, liver or kidney cancer. CDR3s include the opening cysteine and the closing phenylalanine or tryptophan. A D gene is named only where the DNA matches it firmly. Where a row states a size, it is once, few, many or the class of an expanded clone; other rows omit it.

length,D,V,J,size,DNA,CDR3
17,-,TRBV6-1,TRBJ2-7,-,TGTGCCAGCAGTGATACGGCCTTTACACCCTCTAACTACGAGCAGTACTTC,CASSDTAFTPSNYEQYF
16,-,TRBV5-4,TRBJ2-1,-,TGTGCCAGCACCTGGTACTCAGGTACAACCTACAATGAGCAGTTCTTC,CASTWYSGTTYNEQFF
15,-,TRBV15,TRBJ2-7,-,TGTGCCACCAGCAGAGATTACGGAGGAAACTACGAGCAGTACTTC,CATSRDYGGNYEQYF
13,-,TRBV7-9,TRBJ1-1,-,TGTGCCAGCAGCTCTACAGGGAGCACTGAAGCTTTCTTT,CASSSTGSTEAFF
13,-,TRBV5-5,TRBJ2-7,-,TGTGCCAGCAGCTTGGGATCAGAATACGAGCAGTACTTC,CASSLGSEYEQYF
13,-,TRBV6-1,TRBJ2-7,-,TGTGCCAGCAGCCACGACAGCACGGGAGAGCAGTACTTC,CASSHDSTGEQYF
16,-,TRBV7-9,TRBJ1-5,-,TGTGCCAGCAGCCTCGACTGGCCCGATAGCAATCAGCCCCAGCATTTT,CASSLDWPDSNQPQHF
14,-,TRBV7-2,TRBJ2-7,-,TGTGCCAGCAGCCCAATTGGGACACCCTACGAGCAGTACTTC,CASSPIGTPYEQYF
14,-,TRBV19,TRBJ2-1,-,TGTGCCAGTAGTATAGTTGCCAGGGCCGATGAGCAGTTCTTC,CASSIVARADEQFF
12,-,TRBV9,TRBJ1-3,-,TGTGCCAGCCGGGACGGAACTGGCACCATATATTTT,CASRDGTGTIYF
14,TRBD1,TRBV29-1,TRBJ2-2,-,TGCAGCGGCAAGGACAGGGGGGGCACCGGGGAGCTGTTTTTT,CSGKDRGGTGELFF
13,-,TRBV6-6,TRBJ2-7,-,TGTGCCAGCAGTTACTCGGCAGGGTACGAGCAGTACTTC,CASSYSAGYEQYF
13,-,TRBV27,TRBJ1-1,-,TGTGCCAGCGCAAGGATAATGAACACTGAAGCTTTCTTT,CASARIMNTEAFF
17,TRBD1,TRBV19,TRBJ1-5,once,TGTGCCAGTAGTAAACCAAAAACAGGGGCTCCCAATCAGCCCCAGCATTTT,CASSKPKTGAPNQPQHF
10,-,TRBV11-2,TRBJ2-3,-,TGTGCCAGCTCCGGGGGGCAGCAGTATTTT,CASSGGQQYF
14,-,TRBV4-1,TRBJ2-7,-,TGCGCCAGCAGCCAAACCTTAGGGGTCTACGAGCAGTACTTC,CASSQTLGVYEQYF
14,-,TRBV11-2,TRBJ1-2,-,TGTGCCAGCAGCTTAGGAGGCCGATCCTACGGCTACACCTTC,CASSLGGRSYGYTF
14,TRBD2,TRBV6-1,TRBJ2-3,-,TGTGCCAGCAGTGACGGGGGGGCCGGGGATACGCAGTATTTT,CASSDGGAGDTQYF
16,TRBD1,TRBV15,TRBJ2-5,-,TGTGCCACCAGCAGTCAGATCCCGGGACAGGGGGAGACCCAGTACTTC,CATSSQIPGQGETQYF
12,-,TRBV5-4,TRBJ2-7,-,TGTGCCAGCAGCTGGGGGTCCTACGAGCAGTACTTC,CASSWGSYEQYF
16,-,TRBV10-3,TRBJ2-1,once,TGTGCCATCAGCACTGGGTACAGGGACACCTACAATGAGCAGTTCTTC,CAISTGYRDTYNEQFF
15,-,TRBV6-1,TRBJ2-5,-,TGTGCCAGCAGCTATCTTAGGCAGGGCCGAGAGACCCAGTACTTC,CASSYLRQGRETQYF
17,TRBD2,TRBV19,TRBJ2-7,-,TGTGCCAGTAGTATTGGGGCACTAGCGGGGGACACCTACGAGCAGTACTTC,CASSIGALAGDTYEQYF
12,-,TRBV5-1,TRBJ2-7,once,TGCGCCAGCAGCTTGGGGGGGTACGAGCAGTACTTC,CASSLGGYEQYF
15,-,TRBV2,TRBJ2-7,-,TGTGCCAGCAGTGAAGCATGGGGGCTGATCTACGAGCAGTACTTC,CASSEAWGLIYEQYF
16,-,TRBV14,TRBJ1-1,-,TGTGCCAGCAGCCAAGCTCGCTTGAATCGGAGGGTAGGAGCTTTCTTT,CASSQARLNRRVGAFF
14,-,TRBV18,TRBJ2-5,-,TGTGCCAGCTCACTACCGACAGCAAAAGAGACCCAGTACTTC,CASSLPTAKETQYF
15,TRBD1,TRBV9,TRBJ1-1,-,TGTGCCAGCAGCTTTACCGGGACAGGGAACACTGAAGCTTTCTTT,CASSFTGTGNTEAFF
17,TRBD2,TRBV7-8,TRBJ2-5,-,TGTGCCAGCAGCCAAGGACTAGCGGGGGCCATCCAAGAGACCCAGTACTTC,CASSQGLAGAIQETQYF
12,TRBD1,TRBV7-2,TRBJ2-7,-,TGTGCCAGCACGGACAGGGCCTACGAGCAGTACTTC,CASTDRAYEQYF
15,-,TRBV2,TRBJ2-3,-,TGTGCCAGCAGCGGGAATAGGGGACAATTAGATACGCAGTATTTT,CASSGNRGQLDTQYF
13,-,TRBV13,TRBJ1-2,-,TGTGCCAGCAGCGATTACAGTCTCTATGGCTACACCTTC,CASSDYSLYGYTF
14,-,TRBV9,TRBJ2-7,-,TGTGCCAGCGGCGCGGGACACGGGGCCTACGAGCAGTACTTC,CASGAGHGAYEQYF
14,-,TRBV6-1,TRBJ1-6,-,TGTGCCAGCAGCCCCGGGATATTTAATTCACCCCTCCACTTT,CASSPGIFNSPLHF
12,-,TRBV2,TRBJ2-1,-,TGTGCCAGCAACATCCCCTTGAATGAGCAGTTCTTC,CASNIPLNEQFF
15,TRBD1,TRBV6-6,TRBJ2-4,-,TGTGCCAGCAGGGACCGGGACAGGGGGATAGGGATTCAGTACTTC,CASRDRDRGIGIQYF
16,TRBD2,TRBV7-8,TRBJ2-2,-,TGTGCCAGCATCGCACCCGGCGGGGGGCGAACCGGGGAGCTGTTTTTT,CASIAPGGGRTGELFF
13,-,TRBV21-1,TRBJ2-5,-,TGTGCCAGCAGCCCGGACAGGGAAGAGACCCAGTACTTC,CASSPDREETQYF
14,TRBD1,TRBV10-3,TRBJ2-7,-,TGTGCCATCAGTGAGGCAACAGGGGGGAACGAGCAGTACTTC,CAISEATGGNEQYF
14,-,TRBV7-2,TRBJ1-4,-,TGTGCCAGCAGCTTAGTTGAGGGGAATGAAAAACTGTTTTTT,CASSLVEGNEKLFF
16,-,TRBV7-9,TRBJ2-1,-,TGTGCCAGCACCTTCCCCAGACAGGCCCCCTACAATGAGCAGTTCTTC,CASTFPRQAPYNEQFF